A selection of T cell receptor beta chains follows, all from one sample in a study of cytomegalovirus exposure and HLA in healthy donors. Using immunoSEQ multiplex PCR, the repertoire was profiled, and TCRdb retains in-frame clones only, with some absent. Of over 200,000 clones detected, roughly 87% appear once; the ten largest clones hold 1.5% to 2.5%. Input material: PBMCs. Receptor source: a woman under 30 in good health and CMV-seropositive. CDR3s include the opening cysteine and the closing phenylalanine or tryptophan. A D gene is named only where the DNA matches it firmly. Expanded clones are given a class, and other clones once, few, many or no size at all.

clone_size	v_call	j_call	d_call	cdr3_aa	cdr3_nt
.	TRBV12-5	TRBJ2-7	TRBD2	CASGLVLASGATLRPYEQYF	TGTGCTAGTGGTTTGGTACTGGCTAGCGGGGCCACCTTACGACCCTACGAGCAGTACTTC
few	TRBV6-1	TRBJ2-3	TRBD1	CASSEGTGGKDTQYF	TGTGCCAGCAGTGAAGGGACAGGGGGGAAAGATACGCAGTATTTT
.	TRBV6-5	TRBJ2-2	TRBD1	CASSYLTGPQHGELFF	TGTGCCAGCAGTTATCTGACAGGGCCACAGCACGGGGAGCTGTTTTTT
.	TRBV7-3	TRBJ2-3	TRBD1	CASSLEGQTTDTQYF	TGTGCCAGCAGCTTAGAGGGACAGACTACAGATACGCAGTATTTT
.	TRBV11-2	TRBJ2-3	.	CASSNLGRDTDTQYF	TGTGCCAGCAGCAATCTCGGGCGGGACACAGATACGCAGTATTTT
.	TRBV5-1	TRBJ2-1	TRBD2	CASSSIKEPGTSWGNEQFF	TGCGCCAGCAGCTCCATAAAAGAACCGGGGACTAGTTGGGGCAATGAGCAGTTCTTC
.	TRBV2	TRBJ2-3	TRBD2	CASSGAGVLSDTQYF	TGTGCCAGCAGTGGAGCGGGAGTTCTTTCAGATACGCAGTATTTT
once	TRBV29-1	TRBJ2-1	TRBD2	CSVTLGLAGYNEQFF	TGCAGCGTTACGTTGGGGCTAGCGGGATACAATGAGCAGTTCTTC
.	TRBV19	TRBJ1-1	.	CASSWAPDMNTEAFF	TGTGCCAGTAGTTGGGCACCAGACATGAACACTGAAGCTTTCTTT
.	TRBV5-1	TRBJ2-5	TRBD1	CASYPLTGGRETQYF	TGCGCCAGCTACCCCCTTACAGGGGGCCGGGAGACCCAGTACTTC
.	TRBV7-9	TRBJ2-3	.	CASSSPQGTDTQYF	TGTGCCAGCAGCTCACCGCAGGGGACAGATACGCAGTATTTT
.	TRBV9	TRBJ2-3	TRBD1	CASSVDRGSDTQYF	TGTGCCAGCAGCGTGGACAGGGGATCAGATACGCAGTATTTT
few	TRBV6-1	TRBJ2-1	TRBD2	CASSDVLAGGPHEQFF	TGTGCCAGCAGTGATGTTCTAGCGGGAGGGCCACATGAGCAGTTCTTC
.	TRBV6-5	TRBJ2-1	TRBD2	CASSYRGAGDNEQFF	TGTGCCAGCAGTTACAGGGGCGCGGGAGACAATGAGCAGTTCTTC
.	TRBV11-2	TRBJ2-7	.	CASSRTGTRIPYEQYF	TGTGCCAGCAGCCGAACCGGGACTCGAATACCCTACGAGCAGTACTTC
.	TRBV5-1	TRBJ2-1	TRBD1	CASNGGQGVTNEQFF	TGCGCCAGTAACGGGGGACAGGGCGTAACTAATGAGCAGTTCTTC
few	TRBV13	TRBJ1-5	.	CASSRGAYTDQPQHF	TGTGCCAGCAGCCGCGGGGCTTACACGGACCAGCCCCAGCATTTT
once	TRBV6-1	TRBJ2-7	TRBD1	CASSFRQGPNEQYF	TGTGCCAGCAGTTTCCGACAGGGCCCCAACGAGCAGTACTTC
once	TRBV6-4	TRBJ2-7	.	CASSASPGHPLEQYF	TGTGCCAGCAGTGCTTCCCCGGGACACCCTCTCGAGCAGTACTTC
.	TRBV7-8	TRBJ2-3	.	CASSLTRTGPSTDTQYF	TGTGCCAGCAGCTTAACCCGCACAGGGCCTAGCACAGATACGCAGTATTTT
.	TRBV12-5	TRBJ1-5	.	CASGTGYNQPQHF	TGTGCTAGTGGGACAGGATACAATCAGCCCCAGCATTTT
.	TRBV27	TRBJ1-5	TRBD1	CASSLIPGQGSNQPQHF	TGTGCCAGCAGTTTAATCCCAGGACAGGGGAGCAATCAGCCCCAGCATTTT
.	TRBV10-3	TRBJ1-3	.	CAINEDTAGNTIYF	TGTGCCATCAATGAAGACACAGCAGGAAACACCATATATTTT
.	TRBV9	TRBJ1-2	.	CASSVDRDGYTF	TGTGCCAGCAGCGTAGACAGGGATGGCTACACCTTC
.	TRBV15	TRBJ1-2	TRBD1	CATSSEGDRGLPNYGYTF	TGTGCCACCAGCAGTGAAGGGGACAGGGGTTTACCGAACTATGGCTACACCTTC
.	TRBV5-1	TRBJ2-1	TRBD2	CASSLAAGGDNEQFF	TGCGCCAGCAGCTTGGCAGCGGGAGGGGACAATGAGCAGTTCTTC
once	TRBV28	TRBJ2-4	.	CASSLLSGEAKNIQYF	TGTGCCAGCAGTTTATTGTCAGGGGAAGCCAAAAACATTCAGTACTTC
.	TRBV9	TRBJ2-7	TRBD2	CASSPLAGETYEQYF	TGTGCCAGCAGCCCTTTAGCGGGAGAGACCTACGAGCAGTACTTC
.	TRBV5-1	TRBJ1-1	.	CASSLVVGEVTEAFF	TGCGCCAGCAGCTTGGTGGTGGGTGAGGTCACTGAAGCTTTCTTT
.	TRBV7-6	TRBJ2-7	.	CASSHSGVGYEQYF	TGTGCCAGCAGTCACTCAGGGGTCGGGTACGAGCAGTACTTC
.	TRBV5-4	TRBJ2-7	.	CASSPTPSGTYEQYF	TGTGCCAGCAGCCCCACCCCGTCGGGGACCTACGAGCAGTACTTC
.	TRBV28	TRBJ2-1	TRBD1	CASSSTGGIYNEQFF	TGTGCCAGCAGTTCCACAGGGGGAATTTACAATGAGCAGTTCTTC
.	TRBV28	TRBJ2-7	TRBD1	CASRTGTGTYEQYF	TGTGCCAGCAGAACCGGGACAGGGACCTACGAGCAGTACTTC
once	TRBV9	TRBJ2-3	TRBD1	CASSVSDRGGDTDTQYF	TGTGCCAGCAGCGTAAGTGACAGGGGAGGAGACACAGATACGCAGTATTTT
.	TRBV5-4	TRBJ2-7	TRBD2	CASSLAASSGSEQYF	TGTGCCAGCAGCTTAGCTGCGTCTAGCGGGAGCGAGCAGTACTTC
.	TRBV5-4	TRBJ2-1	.	CASSPRVAYNEQFF	TGTGCCAGCAGCCCACGGGTGGCCTACAATGAGCAGTTCTTC
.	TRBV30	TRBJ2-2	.	CAWRKRGYPGELFF	TGTGCCTGGCGTAAAAGGGGGTACCCCGGGGAGCTGTTTTTT
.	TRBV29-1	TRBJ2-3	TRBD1	CSVAPGQSTDTQYF	TGCAGCGTTGCCCCGGGACAGTCCACAGATACGCAGTATTTT
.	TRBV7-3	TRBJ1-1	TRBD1	CASSPQGPTLNTEAFF	TGTGCCAGCAGCCCACAGGGGCCTACCTTGAACACTGAAGCTTTCTTT
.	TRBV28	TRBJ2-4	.	CASSSGIQYF	TGTGCCAGCAGTTCAGGGATTCAGTACTTC
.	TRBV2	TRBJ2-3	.	CASSVSTDTQYF	TGTGCCAGCAGTGTAAGCACAGATACGCAGTATTTT
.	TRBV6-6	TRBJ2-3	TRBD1	CASSYSDRERGDTQYF	TGTGCCAGCAGTTACTCAGACAGGGAGAGGGGAGATACGCAGTATTTT
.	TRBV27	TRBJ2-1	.	CASSLLPTDNEQFF	TGTGCCAGCAGTTTACTACCTACCGACAATGAGCAGTTCTTC
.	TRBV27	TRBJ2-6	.	CASTEQGAVPGANVLTF	TGTGCCAGCACCGAACAGGGAGCCGTGCCTGGGGCCAACGTCCTGACTTTC
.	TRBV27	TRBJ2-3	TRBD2	CASSSSPGTSTTDTQYF	TGTGCCAGCAGTTCCTCCCCCGGGACTAGCACTACAGATACGCAGTATTTT
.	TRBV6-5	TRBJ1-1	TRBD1	CASSYSTGLNTEAFF	TGTGCCAGCAGTTACTCGACAGGGCTTAACACTGAAGCTTTCTTT
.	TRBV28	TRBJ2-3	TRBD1	CASSLGQGVGIDTQYF	TGTGCCAGCAGTTTAGGGCAGGGGGTTGGGATAGATACGCAGTATTTT
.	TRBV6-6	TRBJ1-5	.	CASSSRGVVNQPQHF	TGTGCCAGCAGTTCCCGCGGGGTGGTTAATCAGCCCCAGCATTTT
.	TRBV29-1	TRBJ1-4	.	CSVETATNEKLFF	TGCAGCGTGGAGACAGCAACTAATGAAAAACTGTTTTTT